The clone carrying this TCR beta chain turned up a few times. This record comes from a study of blood T cell repertoires in COVID-19. About the research overall: The United States, Italy and Spain supplied acute and convalescent COVID-19 samples. Sources were T cells, B-cell-depleted T cells, or PBMCs; the material itself was cDNA or gDNA.

In the authors' methods: Reference gene primers were amplified, and this amplification served to estimate nucleated cell counts. Generated by immunoSEQ multiplex PCR, the TCRdb table keeps only in-frame clones and is missing some. V and J calls plus clone size are reproduced from that table; the DNA served to infer D and trimming. The sample consists of 95,000 to 120,000 clones, about two thirds of them appearing once. V lost 0 bases and J 3 bases, leaving 9 bases between the germline ends. CDR3 length: 16 amino acids. CDR1 is LGHNA, CDR2 YNFKEQ, per germline. The TCR comes from a woman aged 40 to 50 with acute or convalescent COVID-19. Sample: peripheral blood. The gene calls are TRBV4-2 and TRBJ1-6; D remains ambiguous. This CDR3 reads CASSQEIPGYNSPLHF. Here the CDR3 DNA reads TGTGCCAGCAGCCAAGAGATACCAGGCTATAATTCACCCCTCCACTTT.